This T cell receptor beta chain originates from a study of T-cell memory formation after mild COVID-19. Study background: In these data, TCR clusters were largely donor specific.

TCRdb redid the calling of the 5' RACE reads with MiXCR, one entry per CDR3 protein. Of around 390,000 distinct CDR3 sequences in the sample, 15% to 20% were seen once. A note on this clonotype: Its matching antigen is unknown. At one end, the junction sequence differs from germline, possibly due to a read error.

Study outcomes and limitations: The pre-infection memory compartment contained some responding clones, suggesting cross-reactive memory joined. Day 15 to 85 contracting clones showed balanced CD4/CD8; later expanders leaned CD4+. CM and EM subsets held most contracting CD4+ clones; EMRA held CD8+ ones.

CDR3 length: 13 amino acids. Germline V gene data show CDR1 as SGHDN and CDR2 as FVKESK. Sequenced: PBMCs or a T cell subset sorted from them (not recorded which). V and J are TRBV14 and TRBJ2-2; D gene uncertain. The receptor's source is a man aged 18-30 years who had mild COVID-19 (a few samples of this study predate the infection). Cell type and time point are not known. The CDR3 coding sequence is TGTGCCAGCAGGCAAGCGAACACCGGGGAGCTGTTTTTT. Encoded protein: CASRQANTGELFF.